This T cell receptor (beta chain) was profiled in a study of T cells in Graves' hyperthyroidism and ophthalmopathy. From germline, CDR1 is SGDLS and CDR2 YYNGEE. The CDR3 has 17 amino acids. Germline trimming cut 2 bases from V and 0 bases from J; bases unmatched to any gene: 9. This clonotype occurred many times. Its antigen is not identified. Amplified TCR beta CDR3 regions came from RNA transcripts. The HTBI primer set served for first-round RT-PCR of the TCR CDR3. MiXCR was run by TCRdb on the multiplex PCR reads, yielding one entry per CDR3 protein. The table has about 640,000 distinct CDR3 sequences, roughly 15% seen once. Study-level findings and limits: Among thyroid clonotypes expanded above 0.001, most also appeared in blood.

The rearrangement links TRBV9 to TRBJ2-3, with 7 bases lining up with TRBD2. Sequencing was carried out using blood. The clonotype comes from a woman between 45 and 60 years old with Graves' ophthalmopathy. CDR3 amino acids: CASSVSTTSDSTDTQYF. The CDR3 coding sequence is TGTGCCAGCAGCGTCTCGACTACTAGCGATAGCACAGATACGCAGTATTTT.